The clone carrying this TCR beta chain has a count of ten or more. TCRdb re-called the 5' RACE reads through MiXCR, storing one row per CDR3 protein. Among around 90,000 distinct CDR3 sequences, roughly 5% were seen once, and the ten largest hold roughly 7.5%. This sample stems from a study of T cells of healthy individuals. This CDR3 has 15 residues. Germline V gives CDR1 SGHRS, CDR2 YFSETQ. V lost 0 bases to trimming and J lost 6 bases; unmatched junction nucleotides: 5. The receptor comes from a female donor in good health. The gene calls are TRBV5-1 and TRBJ2-7; 11 bases match TRBD2. The CDR3 nucleotides read TGCGCCAGCAGCTTGGAAGCTAGCGGGAGGCCCGAGCAGTACTTC. Protein product: CASSLEASGRPEQYF.